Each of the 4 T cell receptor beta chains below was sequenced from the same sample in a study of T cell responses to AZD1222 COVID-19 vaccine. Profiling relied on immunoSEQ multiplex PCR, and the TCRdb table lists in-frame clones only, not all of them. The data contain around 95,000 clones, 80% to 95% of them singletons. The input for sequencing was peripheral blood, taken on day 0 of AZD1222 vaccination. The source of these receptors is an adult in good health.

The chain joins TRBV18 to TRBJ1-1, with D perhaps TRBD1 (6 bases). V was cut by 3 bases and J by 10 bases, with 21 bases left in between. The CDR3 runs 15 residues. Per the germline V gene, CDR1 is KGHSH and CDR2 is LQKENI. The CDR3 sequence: CASSPSEVGQGRAFF. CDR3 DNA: TGTGCCAGCTCACCGTCGGAGGTGGGGCAGGGGAGAGCTTTCTTT.

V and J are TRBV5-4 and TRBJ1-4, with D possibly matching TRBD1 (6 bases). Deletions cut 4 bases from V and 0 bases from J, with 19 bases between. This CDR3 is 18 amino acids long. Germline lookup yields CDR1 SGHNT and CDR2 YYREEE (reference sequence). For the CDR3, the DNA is TGTGCCAGCAGCCCGCGGCCCCCAGGGGATCCAACTAATGAAAAACTGTTTTTT. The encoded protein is CASSPRPPGDPTNEKLFF.

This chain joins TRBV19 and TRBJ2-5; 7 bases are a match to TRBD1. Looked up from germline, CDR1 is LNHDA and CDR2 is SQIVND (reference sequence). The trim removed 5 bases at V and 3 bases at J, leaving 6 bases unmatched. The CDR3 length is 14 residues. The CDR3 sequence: CASSYGTVEETQYF. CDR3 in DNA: TGTGCCAGTAGTTACGGGACAGTAGAAGAGACCCAGTACTTC.

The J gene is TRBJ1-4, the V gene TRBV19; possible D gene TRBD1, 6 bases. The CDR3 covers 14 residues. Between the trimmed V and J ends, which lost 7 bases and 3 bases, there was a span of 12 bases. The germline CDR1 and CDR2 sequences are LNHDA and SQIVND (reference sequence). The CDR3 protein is CASTRQAPNEKLFF. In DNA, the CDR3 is TGTGCCAGTACACGACAGGCGCCTAATGAAAAACTGTTTTTT.